This TCR beta chain was obtained from a study of cytomegalovirus exposure and HLA in healthy donors (dated by TCRdb to 2015 to 2018). Some background on the complete study: According to a later analysis, one platform produced both the roughly 110 validation repertoires and the roughly 660 repertoires of the first cohort. The aim of the study was to test whether cataloging public T cell receptors could identify signatures of past pathogen exposure. In addition to the first cohort of 666 subjects, a separate validation cohort of under 150 different subjects was used. High-throughput TCR immunosequencing, statistical association of individual TCRs with disease status, and machine learning were combined to predict cytomegalovirus infection status. The full study reports these points: The authors suggested that the approach could potentially be extended to other disease states and immunological phenotypes. Most TCR sequences were seen in very few donors, while some public TCRs were found in many individuals. A later analysis lacked HLA typing for the validation cohort, so it scored co-occurrence in that cohort across all 110 or so repertoires. The study gave a list of more than 150 TCR beta chains associated with cytomegalovirus. The classifier was reported to diagnose cytomegalovirus status with high specificity and sensitivity in both the original cohort and the validation cohort. A few of the identified cytomegalovirus-associated TCR beta chains were confirmed in vitro to be specific for cytomegalovirus antigens. In a later analysis, TCRs clustered in the first cohort were found to also tend to co-occur in the approximately 120 validation repertoires, with approximately 93% of cluster scores above 0.

This clone was observed once. Its antigen is still unknown. No qualities accompany the bases; no much larger clone lies one base away. Donors formed part of the validation cohort, which comprised 120 or so subjects and was distinct from the first cohort of 550 to 850 subjects. The library was obtained by the immunoSEQ multiplex PCR assay. For the original study's pipeline: A statistical classification framework was developed to diagnose cytomegalovirus status using the catalog of TCR beta chain sequences. Entries here come from immuneACCESS through TCRdb and include only in-frame sequences with V and J called. Some clones fail to appear in such tables; in the studies checked, an unresolved V gene covers under half of the shortfall, and the cause of the remainder is unknown. V and J calls and clone size are copied from that table; D and trimming were computed from the DNA. The sample table contains about 150,000 clones; only one count was recorded for roughly nine tenths of them. 3.3% of the sample lies in the top ten.

The CDR3 numbers 17 residues from cysteine through phenylalanine. The read is trimmed to its CDR3 DNA, 51 bases read in frame from base 1. CDR1 and CDR2, per the germline V gene, are SGDLS and YYNGEE. The germline V end is reduced by 0 bases and the J end by 6 bases; junction bases left unmatched: 13. The chain joins TRBV9 to TRBJ2-3; 7 bases in between match TRBD2. This clonotype was sampled from a woman aged 18-29 years in good health and CMV-seropositive. Sequencing was performed on PBMCs. For the CDR3, the sequence is CASSVDWDSGWRDTQYF. The nucleotide sequence is given as TGTGCCAGCAGCGTAGATTGGGATAGCGGGTGGAGGGATACGCAGTATTTT.